This is a list of T cell receptor beta chains from one sample in a study of T cells in Graves' hyperthyroidism and ophthalmopathy. MiXCR, run by TCRdb on the multiplex PCR reads, gives a single entry per CDR3 protein. The sample includes roughly 180,000 distinct CDR3 sequences, about 15% of them seen just once. Specimen: blood. Receptors were obtained from a woman aged 50 to 65 with Graves' hyperthyroidism. Each CDR3 is given with its conserved first and last residue. The D gene is left open where the match is weak. For some rows the clone size is stated as once, few or many, or as a class when expanded; others skip it.

d_call: .
j_call: TRBJ2-7
v_call: TRBV4-3
clone_size: .
cdr3_nt: TGCGCCAGCAGCCACCCCGGTTGGGGCATAGCACAGAATTACGAGCAGTACTTC
cdr3_aa: CASSHPGWGIAQNYEQYF

d_call: TRBD2
j_call: TRBJ2-5
v_call: TRBV20-1
clone_size: many
cdr3_nt: TGCAGTGCTAGCCCTGCTAGCGGGGGCCGCCTGGGGGAGACCCAGTACTTC
cdr3_aa: CSASPASGGRLGETQYF

d_call: TRBD1
j_call: TRBJ1-1
v_call: TRBV5-6
clone_size: many
cdr3_nt: TGTGCCAGCAGCTTGGGGGACAGAGAGAACACTGAAGCTTTCTTT
cdr3_aa: CASSLGDRENTEAFF

d_call: .
j_call: TRBJ1-1
v_call: TRBV2
clone_size: many
cdr3_nt: TGTGCCAGCAGTGAAGCGCGATGGGGGTCCCCGAACACTGAAGCTTTCTTT
cdr3_aa: CASSEARWGSPNTEAFF

d_call: .
j_call: TRBJ1-2
v_call: TRBV19
clone_size: many
cdr3_nt: TGTGCCAGTAGCATGGACTGGAACTATGGCTACACCTTC
cdr3_aa: CASSMDWNYGYTF

d_call: .
j_call: TRBJ1-1
v_call: TRBV20-1
clone_size: .
cdr3_nt: TGCAGTGCTAGAGATGCGAGCAGGGATTCCACTGAAGCTTTCTTT
cdr3_aa: CSARDASRDSTEAFF

d_call: .
j_call: TRBJ2-7
v_call: TRBV5-1
clone_size: .
cdr3_nt: TGCGCCAGCAGCTTGGAAAGGGGCAACGAGCAGTACTTC
cdr3_aa: CASSLERGNEQYF

d_call: .
j_call: TRBJ1-2
v_call: TRBV20-1
clone_size: .
cdr3_nt: TGCAGTGCTGCCCCTGGACAGCTATATGGCTACACCTTC
cdr3_aa: CSAAPGQLYGYTF

d_call: .
j_call: TRBJ2-1
v_call: TRBV19
clone_size: many
cdr3_nt: TGTGCCAGTAGTTCCGGGGTGTACAATGAGCAGTTCTTC
cdr3_aa: CASSSGVYNEQFF

d_call: .
j_call: TRBJ2-3
v_call: TRBV3-1
clone_size: many
cdr3_nt: TGTGCCAGCAGCCAAGATGAATTTCCTAGCACAGATACGCAGTATTTT
cdr3_aa: CASSQDEFPSTDTQYF

d_call: .
j_call: TRBJ1-1
v_call: TRBV20-1
clone_size: .
cdr3_nt: TGCAGTGCCCCCTGGTCTGGATTGAACACTGAAGCTTTCTTT
cdr3_aa: CSAPWSGLNTEAFF

d_call: .
j_call: TRBJ2-7
v_call: TRBV2
clone_size: many
cdr3_nt: TGTGCCAGCAGTCAGACAGGCCTCTACGAGCAGTACTTC
cdr3_aa: CASSQTGLYEQYF

d_call: .
j_call: TRBJ2-3
v_call: TRBV2
clone_size: many
cdr3_nt: TGTGCCAGCAGAGACCTAGGGCTAGGAGGGGGCACAGATACGCAGTATTTT
cdr3_aa: CASRDLGLGGGTDTQYF

d_call: .
j_call: TRBJ1-1
v_call: TRBV6-1
clone_size: .
cdr3_nt: TGTGCCAGCACCACCCAACCAGGGAGGTACACTGAAGCTTTCTTT
cdr3_aa: CASTTQPGRYTEAFF

d_call: .
j_call: TRBJ2-1
v_call: TRBV6-5
clone_size: .
cdr3_nt: TGTGCCAGCAGTTATCGCGTGGCTAGCGTTTCCTCCTACAATGAGCAGTTCTTC
cdr3_aa: CASSYRVASVSSYNEQFF

d_call: TRBD2
j_call: TRBJ2-3
v_call: TRBV15
clone_size: .
cdr3_nt: TGTGCCACCAGCAGACGGCGGGGGAGCGCCACAGATACGCAGTATTTT
cdr3_aa: CATSRRRGSATDTQYF

d_call: TRBD2
j_call: TRBJ2-2
v_call: TRBV29-1
clone_size: many
cdr3_nt: TGCAGCGTTCGTCCCGGGACTAGCAACACCGGGGAGCTGTTTTTT
cdr3_aa: CSVRPGTSNTGELFF

d_call: .
j_call: TRBJ1-1
v_call: TRBV5-1
clone_size: many
cdr3_nt: TGCGCCAGCAGCCCGGGATTGGACAGAACGAACACTGAAGCTTTCTTT
cdr3_aa: CASSPGLDRTNTEAFF

d_call: .
j_call: TRBJ1-1
v_call: TRBV11-2
clone_size: many
cdr3_nt: TGTGCCAGCAGCTTCTTTGACAGCTACACTGAAGCTTTCTTT
cdr3_aa: CASSFFDSYTEAFF

d_call: TRBD1
j_call: TRBJ1-1
v_call: TRBV28
clone_size: many
cdr3_nt: TGTGCCAGCAGTTCCCTCCCTGGACAGGGGGCTAGAGGGAACACTGAAGCTTTCTTT
cdr3_aa: CASSSLPGQGARGNTEAFF

d_call: .
j_call: TRBJ1-3
v_call: TRBV18
clone_size: few
cdr3_nt: TGTGCCAGCTCACCAGCAGGGGTGACGGGTGGAAACACCATATATTTT
cdr3_aa: CASSPAGVTGGNTIYF

d_call: .
j_call: TRBJ1-3
v_call: TRBV9
clone_size: many
cdr3_nt: TGTGCCAGCAGCGTAGGGCCCGAAAACGGAAACACCATATATTTT
cdr3_aa: CASSVGPENGNTIYF

d_call: .
j_call: TRBJ1-6
v_call: TRBV6-1
clone_size: many
cdr3_nt: TGTGCCAGCAGTGGTGGGCTCTATAATTCACCCCTCCACTTT
cdr3_aa: CASSGGLYNSPLHF

d_call: .
j_call: TRBJ2-1
v_call: TRBV6-1
clone_size: many
cdr3_nt: TGTGCCAGCAACGTCTTTACGAGCTCCTACAATGAGCAGTTCTTC
cdr3_aa: CASNVFTSSYNEQFF

d_call: TRBD1
j_call: TRBJ2-7
v_call: TRBV7-2
clone_size: .
cdr3_nt: TGTGCCAGCAGCTCGCCCGGGACAGGGGACGAGCAGTACTTC
cdr3_aa: CASSSPGTGDEQYF

d_call: .
j_call: TRBJ1-6
v_call: TRBV7-8
clone_size: many
cdr3_nt: TGTGCCAGCAGCTCCTTTGGACAGATGAGCTCCTATAATTCACCCCTCCACTTT
cdr3_aa: CASSSFGQMSSYNSPLHF

d_call: .
j_call: TRBJ1-2
v_call: TRBV19
clone_size: many
cdr3_nt: TGTGCCAGTATTAGGGGGGACACCCAAGCGTCCTATGGCTACACCTTC
cdr3_aa: CASIRGDTQASYGYTF

d_call: .
j_call: TRBJ1-6
v_call: TRBV2
clone_size: many
cdr3_nt: TGTGCCAGCAAGTTGGCCGACAGGCTAGGAAGTTCCACCCTCCACTTT
cdr3_aa: CASKLADRLGSSTLHF

d_call: .
j_call: TRBJ1-4
v_call: TRBV6-2/TRBV6-3
clone_size: many
cdr3_nt: TGTGCCAGCAGTTACTGGGCAACAGTAGCAACTAATGAAAAACTGTTTTTT
cdr3_aa: CASSYWATVATNEKLFF

d_call: .
j_call: TRBJ1-1
v_call: TRBV19
clone_size: many
cdr3_nt: TGTGCCAGTAGTATGCACACTGAAGCTTTCTTT
cdr3_aa: CASSMHTEAFF

d_call: .
j_call: TRBJ2-7
v_call: TRBV15
clone_size: many
cdr3_nt: TGTGCCACCAGCGTACGGGACGGTTTAAACGAGCAGTACTTC
cdr3_aa: CATSVRDGLNEQYF

d_call: TRBD1
j_call: TRBJ2-7
v_call: TRBV4-2
clone_size: .
cdr3_nt: TGTGCCAGCAGCCAACCGAACAGGGGCGACGAGCAGTACTTC
cdr3_aa: CASSQPNRGDEQYF

d_call: TRBD1
j_call: TRBJ2-5
v_call: TRBV2
clone_size: many
cdr3_nt: TGTGCCAGCAGTCGTCGCGGACAGGGATCAGAGACCCAGTACTTC
cdr3_aa: CASSRRGQGSETQYF

d_call: TRBD1
j_call: TRBJ2-7
v_call: TRBV2
clone_size: many
cdr3_nt: TGTGCCATTTCGGACAGGGGGTTGTACGAGCAGTACTTC
cdr3_aa: CAISDRGLYEQYF

d_call: .
j_call: TRBJ2-3
v_call: TRBV20-1
clone_size: many
cdr3_nt: TGCAGTGCTAGAGAATTTCATACTAGCCCGGGCACAGATACGCAGTATTTT
cdr3_aa: CSAREFHTSPGTDTQYF

d_call: .
j_call: TRBJ2-2
v_call: TRBV3-1
clone_size: few
cdr3_nt: TGTGCCAGCAGCCCCTACAGCACCGGGGAGCTGTTTTTT
cdr3_aa: CASSPYSTGELFF

d_call: .
j_call: TRBJ1-2
v_call: TRBV29-1
clone_size: many
cdr3_nt: TGCAGCGCTGTACAGACTTCAGCGATCTATGGCTACACCTTC
cdr3_aa: CSAVQTSAIYGYTF